Listed below are T cell receptor beta chains from one sample, sequenced in a study of blood T cell repertoires in COVID-19. Libraries were prepared by immunoSEQ multiplex PCR; TCRdb keeps only in-frame clonotypes and omits some of them. The sample includes about 180,000 clones, just over 85% of them seen just once. The sequenced material came from peripheral blood. These receptors originate from a man in his forties or fifties with active or convalescent COVID-19. The CDR3 runs from the conserved cysteine through the conserved F or W. D genes are given only for firm matches. The size entry is marked missing in some rows and otherwise reads once, few, many or a size class.

TRBV6-2/TRBV6-3	-	TRBJ1-2	TRBD1	TGTGCCAGCAGTAATGACAGGGAAGCATATGGCTACACCTTC	CASSNDREAYGYTF
TRBV2	-	TRBJ1-1	TRBD1	TGTGCCAGCAGCCAGGGGGCCTCGACAGCTTTCTTT	CASSQGASTAFF
TRBV5-1	-	TRBJ2-5	TRBD2	TGCGCCAGCAGCTCGGCCCTAGCGGCGCAAGAGACCCAGTACTTC	CASSSALAAQETQYF
TRBV6-1	few	TRBJ1-6	TRBD1	TGTGCCAGCAGTGATGGGACAGCGCCTATGGAAAATAATTCACCCCTCCACTTT	CASSDGTAPMENNSPLHF
TRBV9	-	TRBJ1-1	-	TGTGCCAGCAGCGTGGACAATTGGAACACTGAAGCTTTCTTT	CASSVDNWNTEAFF
TRBV19	-	TRBJ2-5	-	TGTGCCAGTAGTACTAGTAACCAAGAGACCCAGTACTTC	CASSTSNQETQYF
TRBV7-9	-	TRBJ1-2	-	TGTGCCAGCAGCTTGAGGCAATCGGGGGAGGGCTATGGCTACACCTTC	CASSLRQSGEGYGYTF
TRBV7-3	-	TRBJ2-7	TRBD2	TGTGCCAGCAGCTTAAGGGGGGGGACCGCCGGATACGAGCAGTACTTC	CASSLRGGTAGYEQYF
TRBV4-3	-	TRBJ2-5	-	TGCGCCAGCAGCCAAGGTACCGGGATTCAAGAGACCCAGTACTTC	CASSQGTGIQETQYF
TRBV30	-	TRBJ1-3	-	TGTGCCTGGAAAACTCAGGGGACCTCTGGAAACACCATATATTTT	CAWKTQGTSGNTIYF
TRBV5-5	-	TRBJ2-3	-	TGTGCCAGCAGCTTGGAAGGCAGGGGAACAGATACGCAGTATTTT	CASSLEGRGTDTQYF
TRBV6-5	-	TRBJ2-7	TRBD1	TGTGCCAGCAGTCTCCGGGACAGGGTCTACGAGCAGTACTTC	CASSLRDRVYEQYF
TRBV7-2	-	TRBJ2-7	-	TGTGCCAGCAGCCTAGGACGAGGGTCCTACGAGCAGTACTTC	CASSLGRGSYEQYF
TRBV4-3	-	TRBJ1-2	-	TGCGCCAGCAGCCAAGATCTCGGACAGTGGGGTTATGACTATGGCTACACCTTC	CASSQDLGQWGYDYGYTF
TRBV6-5	-	TRBJ2-3	-	TGTGCCAGCAGCCTAGACTTTCCAGATACGCAGTATTTT	CASSLDFPDTQYF
TRBV10-2	-	TRBJ2-7	TRBD2	TGCGCCAGCAGTTATAGCGGGGGTCCCTCAAACGAGCAGTACTTC	CASSYSGGPSNEQYF
TRBV7-6	-	TRBJ1-4	-	TGTGCCAGCAGCTCTACCCGGTCGTCTAATGAAAAACTGTTTTTT	CASSSTRSSNEKLFF
TRBV28	-	TRBJ1-6	-	TGTGCCAGCAGTCCCCAGGGGCGTAATTCACCCCTCCACTTT	CASSPQGRNSPLHF
TRBV18	-	TRBJ1-1	TRBD1	TGTGCCAGCTCCCCGGGACAGGGAAACACTGAAGCTTTCTTT	CASSPGQGNTEAFF
TRBV5-1	-	TRBJ1-5	TRBD1	TGCGCCAGCAGCGGGAACCGGGACAGCGGCAATCAGCCCCAGCATTTT	CASSGNRDSGNQPQHF
TRBV6-6	-	TRBJ1-1	TRBD1	TGTGCCAGCAGTTACTCGGGACAGTTGAACACTGAAGCTTTCTTT	CASSYSGQLNTEAFF
TRBV19	-	TRBJ2-7	-	TGTGCCAGTAGTATTATCGGTGTCTCCTACGAGCAGTACTTC	CASSIIGVSYEQYF
TRBV6-5	-	TRBJ1-4	-	TGTGCCAGCAGATTAGGGGGACTAGATGAAAAACTGTTTTTT	CASRLGGLDEKLFF
TRBV6-5	-	TRBJ2-7	-	TGTGCCAGCAGTTTGGGGACATCCTACGAGCAGTACTTC	CASSLGTSYEQYF
TRBV7-2	-	TRBJ2-5	TRBD1	TGTGCCAGCAGCTTAGTGGGTGGTTGGCAGGGGGAGTTGGAGACCCAGTACTTC	CASSLVGGWQGELETQYF
TRBV19	-	TRBJ1-5	TRBD1	TGTGCCAGTAGCCCGGGACAGGGCGGACGCAATCAGCCCCAGCATTTT	CASSPGQGGRNQPQHF
TRBV30	-	TRBJ2-6	TRBD2	TGTGCCTGGAGTGGACTGGGACTATATCGGTCTGGGGCCAACGTCCTGACTTTC	CAWSGLGLYRSGANVLTF
TRBV19	-	TRBJ1-3	TRBD1	TGTGCCAGCTCCTCCACAGGGGGCTCTGGAAACACCATATATTTT	CASSSTGGSGNTIYF
TRBV3-1/TRBV3-2	-	TRBJ2-5	-	TGTGCCAGCAGCCAAGGATCCGGGAAAGAGACCCAGTACTTC	CASSQGSGKETQYF
TRBV11-2	-	TRBJ2-7	-	TGTGCCAGCAGCTTAGGAGAAAGGGGATCCTACGAGCAGTACTTC	CASSLGERGSYEQYF
TRBV19	-	TRBJ1-1	TRBD1	TGTGCCAGTAGGGGAAATACGGGACAGACGAACACTGAAGCTTTCTTT	CASRGNTGQTNTEAFF
TRBV30	-	TRBJ1-5	-	TGTGCCTGGAGTGTTGGGCAGGGAGGGACTCAGCCCCAGCATTTT	CAWSVGQGGTQPQHF
TRBV29-1	-	TRBJ1-2	TRBD1	TGCAGCGTCGTCCAGGGGGCTGGCTATGGCTACACCTTC	CSVVQGAGYGYTF
TRBV7-6	once	TRBJ1-1	-	TGTGCCAGCAGCTCCTACAGGGCGGGCGTGGGGAACACTGAAGCTTTCTTT	CASSSYRAGVGNTEAFF
TRBV10-3	-	TRBJ1-1	-	TGTGCCATCAGTGAAGGAGAAGGAGTGAACACTGAAGCTTTCTTT	CAISEGEGVNTEAFF
TRBV12-3/TRBV12-4	once	TRBJ2-4	TRBD1	TGTGCCAGCAAACCGGGACAGGGAAACATTCAGTACTTC	CASKPGQGNIQYF
TRBV30	-	TRBJ2-5	TRBD1	TGTGCCTGGAGTGTATGGGGGACAGGATCCTCCCAAGAGACCCAGTACTTC	CAWSVWGTGSSQETQYF
TRBV5-6	-	TRBJ2-3	TRBD2	TGTGCCAGCAGCTTGCCGAGACTAGCGGGTTCCCGGGCAGATACGCAGTATTTT	CASSLPRLAGSRADTQYF
TRBV14	-	TRBJ2-3	-	TGTGCCAGCAGCCAAGCTTCGGGACATACTAGCACAGATACGCAGTATTTT	CASSQASGHTSTDTQYF
TRBV5-4	-	TRBJ1-1	TRBD1	TGTGCCAGCAGCGTGGACAGGCTTGAAGCTTTCTTT	CASSVDRLEAFF
TRBV2	once	TRBJ2-5	-	TGTGCCAGCATTTGGGCAGAACAAGAGACCCAGTACTTC	CASIWAEQETQYF
TRBV19	-	TRBJ2-5	-	TGTGCCAGTAGTATAGCCGGGGGAGGAGAGACCCAGTACTTC	CASSIAGGGETQYF
TRBV18	-	TRBJ2-3	-	TGTGCCAGCTCACGGGCTGCCGGGGGCACAGATACGCAGTATTTT	CASSRAAGGTDTQYF
TRBV19	-	TRBJ2-7	TRBD1	TGTGCCAGTAGATACACAGGGGGCTCGTACGAGCAGTACTTC	CASRYTGGSYEQYF
TRBV19	-	TRBJ2-5	TRBD1	TGTGCCAGTAGTATTCAGCAGGGGGCGCGGGAGACCCAGTACTTC	CASSIQQGARETQYF
TRBV6-1	-	TRBJ2-1	TRBD2	TGTGCCAGCAGTGAACCGGGGGGAAGCTCCTACAATGAGCAGTTCTTC	CASSEPGGSSYNEQFF
TRBV24-1	-	TRBJ2-5	-	TGTGCCACCAGTGGTCCAGGGGGGAAAGGAGAGACCCAGTACTTC	CATSGPGGKGETQYF
TRBV7-9	few	TRBJ1-2	TRBD1	TGTGCCAGCAGCTACAGGGGTGCGGGTGGCTACACCTTC	CASSYRGAGGYTF
TRBV18	-	TRBJ1-5	TRBD1	TGTGCCAGCTCACCCTCATTCAAGGGGACAGGGGGTCCGGCTGGCAATCAGCCCCAGCATTTT	CASSPSFKGTGGPAGNQPQHF
TRBV7-2	-	TRBJ1-4	-	TGTGCCAGCAGCCGGACTAATGAAAAACTGTTTTTT	CASSRTNEKLFF
TRBV10-2	-	TRBJ1-5	-	TGCGCCAGCAGTCTACAACTAAGTAGCAATCAGCCCCAGCATTTT	CASSLQLSSNQPQHF
TRBV5-5	-	TRBJ1-3	-	TGTGCCAGCAGCTTGGGGCTGCCCGAATCTGGAAACACCATATATTTT	CASSLGLPESGNTIYF
TRBV4-1	once	TRBJ1-5	TRBD1	TGCGCCAGCAGCCAAGATGGGACAGCTTCGAATCAGCCCCAGCATTTT	CASSQDGTASNQPQHF
TRBV19	-	TRBJ1-4	TRBD1	TGTGCCAGTAGTCGCAAGGGACAGGGGAATGAAAAACTGTTTTTT	CASSRKGQGNEKLFF
TRBV5-5	-	TRBJ2-2	TRBD1	TGTGCCAGCAGCTTGGAGGGGGCGCACACCGGGGAGCTGTTTTTT	CASSLEGAHTGELFF
TRBV19	-	TRBJ1-2	-	TGTGCCAGTAGACAGGGTCTAAGATTCGGCTACACCTTC	CASRQGLRFGYTF
TRBV27	-	TRBJ2-7	TRBD1	TGTGCCAGCAGTGTCGCGACAGGGGGCGCAAGCTACGAGCAGTACTTC	CASSVATGGASYEQYF